Listed below are T cell receptor beta chains from one sample, sequenced in a study of blood T cell repertoires in COVID-19. Some clones are missing from TCRdb's copy, which holds only in-frame ones; the method was immunoSEQ multiplex PCR. This sample carries over 200,000 clones, 80% to 85% of them seen once, and the ten largest clones take approximately 30%. Sequencing used peripheral blood. The receptors here all came from a man aged 40-50 years with acute or convalescent COVID-19. Both conserved end residues are part of each CDR3. The order of the fields is clone size, V gene, D gene, J gene, CDR3 protein, CDR3 DNA. D genes are given only for firm matches. Size values are once, few and many counts, or a class for expanded clones, and some rows have none.

abundance: NA; v_gene: TRBV4-3; d_gene: TRBD2; j_gene: TRBJ2-1; CDR3aa: CASSQITSGRGYNEQFF; CDR3nt: TGCGCCAGCAGCCAGATAACTAGCGGGAGAGGTTACAATGAGCAGTTCTTC
abundance: NA; v_gene: TRBV11-2; d_gene: NA; j_gene: TRBJ1-1; CDR3aa: CASSSRGIRTEAFF; CDR3nt: TGTGCCAGCAGCTCCCGAGGGATCCGGACTGAAGCTTTCTTT
abundance: NA; v_gene: TRBV2; d_gene: NA; j_gene: TRBJ1-5; CDR3aa: CASTDRNNQPQHF; CDR3nt: TGTGCCAGCACGGACAGAAACAATCAGCCCCAGCATTTT
abundance: NA; v_gene: TRBV7-9; d_gene: TRBD2; j_gene: TRBJ2-3; CDR3aa: CASQREGGTDTQYF; CDR3nt: TGTGCCAGTCAGCGGGAGGGGGGCACAGATACGCAGTATTTT
abundance: NA; v_gene: TRBV5-1; d_gene: NA; j_gene: TRBJ1-2; CDR3aa: CASSLEIQAALGYTF; CDR3nt: TGCGCCAGCAGCTTGGAAATTCAGGCCGCCCTTGGCTACACCTTC
abundance: NA; v_gene: TRBV5-5; d_gene: TRBD2; j_gene: TRBJ2-7; CDR3aa: CASSPGLAGGTYEQYF; CDR3nt: TGTGCCAGCAGCCCAGGACTAGCGGGAGGTACTTACGAGCAGTACTTC
abundance: NA; v_gene: TRBV3-1/TRBV3-2; d_gene: NA; j_gene: TRBJ1-3; CDR3aa: CASINGNTIYF; CDR3nt: TGTGCCAGCATAAATGGAAACACCATATATTTT
abundance: NA; v_gene: TRBV10-3; d_gene: NA; j_gene: TRBJ1-1; CDR3aa: CAIRSAGMNTEAFF; CDR3nt: TGTGCCATCAGGTCGGCAGGGATGAACACTGAAGCTTTCTTT
abundance: NA; v_gene: TRBV12-3/TRBV12-4; d_gene: TRBD1; j_gene: TRBJ1-1; CDR3aa: CASSPTGDTEAFF; CDR3nt: TGTGCCAGCAGCCCGACAGGGGATACTGAAGCTTTCTTT
abundance: NA; v_gene: TRBV2; d_gene: NA; j_gene: TRBJ1-1; CDR3aa: CASKQEGTEAFF; CDR3nt: TGTGCCAGCAAACAGGAAGGGACTGAAGCTTTCTTT
abundance: NA; v_gene: TRBV5-6; d_gene: TRBD1; j_gene: TRBJ2-2; CDR3aa: CASSLEGTATGELFF; CDR3nt: TGTGCCAGCAGCTTGGAAGGGACAGCCACCGGGGAGCTGTTTTTT
abundance: NA; v_gene: TRBV7-2; d_gene: TRBD2; j_gene: TRBJ2-1; CDR3aa: CASSPPSGFLANEQFF; CDR3nt: TGTGCCAGCAGCCCCCCTAGCGGCTTTCTGGCAAATGAGCAGTTCTTC
abundance: NA; v_gene: TRBV18; d_gene: NA; j_gene: TRBJ2-1; CDR3aa: CASSPRDPSYNEQFF; CDR3nt: TGTGCCAGCTCACCTAGAGATCCCTCCTACAATGAGCAGTTCTTC
abundance: NA; v_gene: TRBV19; d_gene: NA; j_gene: TRBJ2-5; CDR3aa: CASSTSGDRETQYF; CDR3nt: TGTGCCAGTAGTACCTCAGGGGATCGCGAGACCCAGTACTTC
abundance: NA; v_gene: TRBV5-4; d_gene: NA; j_gene: TRBJ2-7; CDR3aa: CASSSEREGVPTYEQYF; CDR3nt: TGTGCCAGCAGCTCTGAAAGGGAAGGGGTCCCTACCTACGAGCAGTACTTC
abundance: NA; v_gene: TRBV3-1/TRBV3-2; d_gene: TRBD2; j_gene: TRBJ2-1; CDR3aa: CASSRGTSGTTSYGQFF; CDR3nt: TGTGCCAGCAGCCGAGGGACTAGCGGGACCACTTCATACGGGCAGTTCTTC
abundance: NA; v_gene: TRBV5-1; d_gene: NA; j_gene: TRBJ1-1; CDR3aa: CASSLGHGTEAFF; CDR3nt: TGCGCCAGCAGCTTGGGGCATGGCACTGAAGCTTTCTTT
abundance: NA; v_gene: TRBV11-3; d_gene: NA; j_gene: TRBJ2-3; CDR3aa: CASSRDKLSTDTQYF; CDR3nt: TGTGCCAGCAGCCGGGACAAGCTAAGCACAGATACGCAGTATTTT
abundance: NA; v_gene: TRBV10-3; d_gene: TRBD1; j_gene: TRBJ1-1; CDR3aa: CAISRDRVNTEAFF; CDR3nt: TGTGCCATCAGCAGGGACAGGGTGAACACTGAAGCTTTCTTT
abundance: NA; v_gene: TRBV5-1; d_gene: NA; j_gene: TRBJ2-6; CDR3aa: CASSLIGGPSGANVLTF; CDR3nt: TGCGCCAGCAGCTTGATAGGGGGACCGTCTGGGGCCAACGTCCTGACTTTC
abundance: NA; v_gene: TRBV24-1; d_gene: NA; j_gene: TRBJ2-1; CDR3aa: CATSGLGRDEQFF; CDR3nt: TGTGCCACCAGTGGGCTAGGTAGAGATGAGCAGTTCTTC
abundance: NA; v_gene: TRBV19; d_gene: NA; j_gene: TRBJ1-1; CDR3aa: CASSIVLQPGSTEAFF; CDR3nt: TGTGCCAGTAGTATAGTGTTACAGCCTGGGTCCACTGAAGCTTTCTTT
abundance: few; v_gene: TRBV6-5; d_gene: NA; j_gene: TRBJ1-6; CDR3aa: CASSYSGPGVDSPLHF; CDR3nt: TGTGCCAGCAGTTACTCGGGTCCGGGGGTCGATTCACCCCTCCACTTT
abundance: NA; v_gene: TRBV2; d_gene: NA; j_gene: TRBJ1-1; CDR3aa: CASRRAGTNTEAFF; CDR3nt: TGTGCCAGCAGAAGGGCGGGCACGAACACTGAAGCTTTCTTT
abundance: NA; v_gene: TRBV7-2; d_gene: TRBD1; j_gene: TRBJ2-4; CDR3aa: CASSYGQGGNIQYF; CDR3nt: TGTGCCAGCAGCTACGGACAGGGGGGAAACATTCAGTACTTC
abundance: NA; v_gene: TRBV2; d_gene: TRBD1; j_gene: TRBJ1-6; CDR3aa: CASRESTGAWNSPLHF; CDR3nt: TGTGCCAGCAGAGAATCGACAGGGGCCTGGAATTCACCCCTCCACTTT
abundance: NA; v_gene: TRBV7-2; d_gene: TRBD2; j_gene: TRBJ2-7; CDR3aa: CASSPQGAGGRGEQYF; CDR3nt: TGTGCCAGCAGCCCCCAAGGGGCGGGAGGGCGAGGGGAGCAGTACTTC
abundance: NA; v_gene: TRBV6-1; d_gene: NA; j_gene: TRBJ2-3; CDR3aa: CASSLQGDTQYF; CDR3nt: TGTGCCAGCAGTTTACAGGGAGATACGCAGTATTTT
abundance: NA; v_gene: TRBV6-5; d_gene: TRBD1; j_gene: TRBJ2-1; CDR3aa: CASTLDRGSGGEQFF; CDR3nt: TGTGCCAGCACTCTCGACAGGGGTTCTGGGGGCGAGCAGTTCTTC
abundance: few; v_gene: TRBV6-6; d_gene: TRBD2; j_gene: TRBJ2-5; CDR3aa: CASSLAGGPHTRETQYF; CDR3nt: TGTGCCAGCAGTCTAGCGGGAGGGCCACATACAAGAGAGACCCAGTACTTC
abundance: NA; v_gene: TRBV7-9; d_gene: NA; j_gene: TRBJ2-7; CDR3aa: CASSLVRASYEQYF; CDR3nt: TGTGCCAGCAGCTTAGTGCGGGCATCCTACGAGCAGTACTTC
abundance: NA; v_gene: TRBV7-2; d_gene: NA; j_gene: TRBJ1-6; CDR3aa: CASSTDRFSPLHF; CDR3nt: TGTGCCAGCAGCACCGACAGGTTCTCACCCCTCCACTTT
abundance: once; v_gene: TRBV7-9; d_gene: TRBD1; j_gene: TRBJ1-3; CDR3aa: CASSSSGGTGNTIYF; CDR3nt: TGTGCCAGCAGCTCCTCAGGGGGCACTGGAAACACCATATATTTT
abundance: NA; v_gene: TRBV18; d_gene: NA; j_gene: TRBJ1-1; CDR3aa: CASSPGGGNTEAFF; CDR3nt: TGTGCCAGCTCCCCTGGGGGAGGGAACACTGAAGCTTTCTTT
abundance: NA; v_gene: TRBV6-1; d_gene: TRBD1; j_gene: TRBJ2-7; CDR3aa: CASSERRDRDREQYF; CDR3nt: TGTGCCAGCAGTGAAAGGCGGGACAGGGATCGCGAGCAGTACTTC
abundance: NA; v_gene: TRBV11-2; d_gene: NA; j_gene: TRBJ2-5; CDR3aa: CASSLTSHGETQYF; CDR3nt: TGTGCCAGCAGCCTAACTAGCCATGGAGAGACCCAGTACTTC
abundance: NA; v_gene: TRBV10-3; d_gene: TRBD2; j_gene: TRBJ2-3; CDR3aa: CAISEGTSVRTDTQYF; CDR3nt: TGTGCCATCAGTGAGGGGACTAGCGTCCGCACAGATACGCAGTATTTT
abundance: once; v_gene: TRBV9; d_gene: NA; j_gene: TRBJ2-5; CDR3aa: CASSVDWAQETQYF; CDR3nt: TGTGCCAGCAGCGTAGATTGGGCACAAGAGACCCAGTACTTC
abundance: once; v_gene: TRBV20-1; d_gene: NA; j_gene: TRBJ2-1; CDR3aa: CSAREVDEQFF; CDR3nt: TGCAGTGCTAGGGAGGTTGATGAGCAGTTCTTC
abundance: NA; v_gene: TRBV5-1; d_gene: TRBD2; j_gene: TRBJ2-3; CDR3aa: CASSLSGGSTDTQYF; CDR3nt: TGCGCCAGCAGCTTGAGCGGGGGAAGCACAGATACGCAGTATTTT
abundance: NA; v_gene: TRBV9; d_gene: TRBD2; j_gene: TRBJ2-3; CDR3aa: CASSYMTSDTDTQYF; CDR3nt: TGTGCCAGCAGCTATATGACTAGCGACACAGATACGCAGTATTTT
abundance: NA; v_gene: TRBV4-2; d_gene: TRBD2; j_gene: TRBJ2-1; CDR3aa: CASSQVPSGSSYNEQFF; CDR3nt: TGTGCCAGCAGCCAAGTACCTAGCGGGAGCTCCTACAATGAGCAGTTCTTC
abundance: NA; v_gene: TRBV15; d_gene: NA; j_gene: TRBJ1-2; CDR3aa: CATSRDRGGANYGYTF; CDR3nt: TGTGCCACCAGCAGAGATCGCGGAGGGGCTAACTATGGCTACACCTTC
abundance: NA; v_gene: TRBV19; d_gene: NA; j_gene: TRBJ1-6; CDR3aa: CASQEGRKNSPLHF; CDR3nt: TGTGCCAGCCAGGAGGGGCGAAAAAATTCACCCCTCCACTTT
abundance: NA; v_gene: TRBV19; d_gene: TRBD1; j_gene: TRBJ1-1; CDR3aa: CASSTDRTRTEAFF; CDR3nt: TGTGCCAGTAGTACGGACAGGACCCGCACTGAAGCTTTCTTT
abundance: NA; v_gene: TRBV14; d_gene: TRBD2; j_gene: TRBJ2-1; CDR3aa: CASSQAQGLAGNEQFF; CDR3nt: TGTGCCAGCAGCCAAGCGCAGGGACTAGCGGGGAATGAGCAGTTCTTC
abundance: NA; v_gene: TRBV19; d_gene: TRBD1; j_gene: TRBJ1-4; CDR3aa: CASSPPGTGNEKLFF; CDR3nt: TGTGCCAGTAGTCCGCCCGGGACAGGGAATGAAAAACTGTTTTTT
abundance: NA; v_gene: TRBV19; d_gene: TRBD2; j_gene: TRBJ2-6; CDR3aa: CASSGLAGVGANVLTF; CDR3nt: TGTGCCAGTAGTGGACTAGCGGGAGTTGGGGCCAACGTCCTGACTTTC
abundance: NA; v_gene: TRBV6-1; d_gene: NA; j_gene: TRBJ2-5; CDR3aa: CASSELGAGETQYF; CDR3nt: TGTGCCAGCAGTGAATTGGGGGCCGGGGAGACCCAGTACTTC
abundance: once; v_gene: TRBV5-5; d_gene: NA; j_gene: TRBJ1-5; CDR3aa: CASSVTGSNQPQHF; CDR3nt: TGTGCCAGCAGCGTTACGGGGTCGAATCAGCCCCAGCATTTT
abundance: NA; v_gene: TRBV29-1; d_gene: NA; j_gene: TRBJ2-7; CDR3aa: CSVEDSSTESYEQYF; CDR3nt: TGCAGCGTTGAAGATTCTTCGACAGAATCCTACGAGCAGTACTTC
abundance: NA; v_gene: TRBV15; d_gene: NA; j_gene: TRBJ1-1; CDR3aa: CATSRATTEAFF; CDR3nt: TGTGCCACCAGCAGAGCTACCACTGAAGCTTTCTTT
abundance: NA; v_gene: TRBV5-1; d_gene: NA; j_gene: TRBJ1-1; CDR3aa: CASSLESWNTEAFF; CDR3nt: TGCGCCAGCAGCTTGGAATCCTGGAACACTGAAGCTTTCTTT
abundance: NA; v_gene: TRBV6-6; d_gene: TRBD2; j_gene: TRBJ2-1; CDR3aa: CASSPGTSTYNEQFF; CDR3nt: TGTGCCAGCAGCCCCGGGACTAGCACCTACAATGAGCAGTTCTTC
abundance: NA; v_gene: TRBV18; d_gene: NA; j_gene: TRBJ2-7; CDR3aa: CASSPSTYEQYF; CDR3nt: TGTGCCAGCTCACCATCTACCTACGAGCAGTACTTC